The 3 T cell receptor beta chains below all came from one sample that was sequenced in a study of T cell clusters in autoimmune cytopenias. TRB was amplified from about 250 ng of peripheral blood genomic DNA per sample. Multiplex touch-down PCR amplified TRB using TRB-A and TRB-B pools in one tube. TCRdb reprocessed the multiplex PCR reads and stores each CDR3 protein as one record, lacking DNA. The table lists around 9,000 distinct CDR3 sequences. Sequencing was done on a sample of peripheral blood. Receptors were obtained from a human donor with an autoimmune cytopenia or autoimmune hepatitis (not recorded which).

CDR3 sequence reads: CASSLSGASSGELFF. The chain has TRBV12-3 or TRBV12-4 and TRBJ2-2; the TCRdb D gene call, TRBD1, has no DNA to confirm it. There are 15 residues in the CDR3.

The rearrangement uses TRBV6-1 and TRBJ1-4; the TCRdb call, TRBD1, lacks DNA for checking. Looked up from germline, CDR1 is MNHNS and CDR2 is SASEGT. The CDR3 loop spans 14 amino acids. CDR3: CASPLGDSRWELFF.

V and J are TRBV6-5 and TRBJ2-2; absent DNA, TCRdb's TRBD2 call cannot be checked. This CDR3 contains 17 residues. The germline V gene encodes CDR1 MNHEY and CDR2 SVGAGI. The CDR3 sequence is CASSYTSGRANTGELFF.